These 30 T cell receptor beta chains came from one sample sequenced in a study of blood T cell repertoires in COVID-19. Only in-frame clones appear in the TCRdb table, and some are missing; sequencing was by immunoSEQ multiplex PCR. Of 350,000 to 500,000 clones listed, around 90% are singletons. The sample was peripheral blood. These receptors all come from a man aged 18-30 years with COVID-19, enrolled during active disease.

The chain links TRBV19 to TRBJ1-2; tentatively, D is TRBD1 (6 bases). The CDR3 has 13 amino acids. Germline lookup yields CDR1 LNHDA and CDR2 SQIVND (reference sequence). Trimming took 6 bases from V and 4 from J, leaving 12 bases between them. The CDR3 here is CASSGNRAYGYTF. In DNA form, the CDR3 reads TGTGCCAGTAGCGGAAACAGGGCCTATGGCTACACCTTC.

The gene calls are TRBV5-1 and TRBJ2-2; D may be TRBD2 (5 bases). V was pared by 4 bases and J by 0 bases, with 13 bases between. Germline CDR1 and CDR2: SGHRS and YFSETQ. This CDR3 is built from 16 residues. This CDR3 is CASSGAVLTNTGELFF. The CDR3 DNA sequence: TGCGCCAGCAGCGGAGCGGTACTCACGAACACCGGGGAGCTGTTTTTT.

In this sample, this clone turned up a few times. The chain carries TRBV5-1 and TRBJ2-3; TRBD1 aligns across 7 bases. This CDR3 has 16 amino acids. Germline-derived CDR1 and CDR2 are SGHRS and YFSETQ. After removal of 8 bases from V and 1 base from J, the junction contained 13 bases not matched to a gene. DNA for the CDR3: TGCGCCAGTTCGGATACAGGGGCCCTAGGCACAGATACGCAGTATTTT. Encoded protein: CASSDTGALGTDTQYF.

The chain carries TRBV18 and TRBJ1-2, with a weak D call TRBD1 (6 bases). V lost 3 bases and J 9 bases, leaving 17 bases between the germline ends. Germline assignment: CDR1 KGHSH and CDR2 LQKENI. The CDR3 has 14 amino acids. CDR3 sequence reads: CASSPVEVGASYTF. CDR3 nucleotide sequence: TGTGCCAGCTCACCGGTCGAGGTGGGGGCGAGCTACACCTTC.

The V and J genes are TRBV7-9 and TRBJ1-1; 10 positions match TRBD1. J was trimmed by 7 bases and V by 5 bases; bases with no gene match: 13. CDR3 length equals 16 residues. Per the germline V gene, CDR1 is SEHNR and CDR2 is FQNEAQ (reference sequence). CDR3 DNA sequence: TGTGCCAGCAGCGAAATGCCGGGACAGGGGAGGATTGAAGCTTTCTTT. Amino acid sequence: CASSEMPGQGRIEAFF.

The rearrangement links TRBV2 to TRBJ1-2; no clear D gene. Trimming left V 1 base short and J 3 bases short, with 9 bases between. Per germline, CDR1 SNHLY and CDR2 FYNNEI. This CDR3 is built from 14 residues. The CDR3 region has the DNA TGTGCCAGCAGTGAAGTCACGGACTACTATGGCTACACCTTC. Protein product: CASSEVTDYYGYTF.

The chain couples TRBV4-1 to TRBJ2-2; 9 positions match TRBD1. Looked up from germline, CDR1 is MGHRA and CDR2 is YSYEKL. V dropped 4 bases and J dropped 6; count of bases not matched to a gene: 9. This CDR3 comprises 16 residues. The CDR3 sequence is CASSPRQGGRSGELFF. DNA of the CDR3: TGCGCCAGCAGCCCTCGACAGGGGGGTAGGTCCGGGGAGCTGTTTTTT.

A single count supports this clone. This chain joins TRBV19 and TRBJ1-5; D is possibly TRBD1 (5 bases). V was trimmed by 9 bases and J by 4 bases, leaving 16 bases between them. The length of the CDR3 is 14 residues. The germline gives CDR1 LNHDA, CDR2 SQIVND (reference sequence). The CDR3 loop is CASGASRGNQPQHF. CDR3 bases: TGTGCCAGCGGCGCCAGTAGGGGTAATCAGCCCCAGCATTTT.

This clone was found once. The J gene is TRBJ1-1, the V gene TRBV6-5; TRBD1 agrees at 7 bases. The CDR3 covers 13 residues. Trimming at V came to 7 bases and at J to 5 bases, leaving 7 bases not matched to a gene. The germline V gene has CDR1 MNHEY and CDR2 SVGAGI. CDR3 loop: CASTRGSGTEAFF. DNA for the CDR3: TGTGCCAGCACCAGGGGGAGTGGAACTGAAGCTTTCTTT.

This clone came up once. The V call is TRBV24-1, the J call TRBJ2-1; TRBD2 matches at 13 bases. J lost 11 bases, V lost 2 bases, and 11 bases had no gene match. The V gene's germline CDR1 is KGHDR and CDR2 SFDVKD. The CDR3 loop spans 17 amino acids. CDR3 protein: CATSDSGLAGDSNKQFF. The CDR3, as DNA: TGTGCCACCAGTGATTCTGGACTAGCGGGAGATAGTAATAAGCAGTTCTTC.

The rearrangement links TRBV5-1 to TRBJ2-7; perhaps TRBD1 as D (6 bases). The CDR3 totals 14 residues. V gave up 4 bases and J gave up 2 bases, with 13 bases separating them. The germline V gene encodes CDR1 SGHRS and CDR2 YFSETQ. The CDR3 reads CASSPTGQTYEQYF. CDR3 nucleotide sequence: TGCGCCAGCAGCCCTACGGGACAAACCTACGAGCAGTACTTC.

The chain combines TRBV5-5 with TRBJ1-5; D unclear. Trimming removed 4 bases from V and 0 bases from J, with 11 bases in between. The CDR3 is 15 amino acids. Germline V gene lookup returns CDR1 SGHKS and CDR2 YYEKEE (reference sequence). For the CDR3, the DNA is TGTGCCAGCAGCCCGTGGCAGGATAGCAATCAGCCCCAGCATTTT. Protein product: CASSPWQDSNQPQHF.

This clone has just one count. The chain is built from TRBV6-5 and TRBJ1-5, with D possibly TRBD1 on 6 matching bases. The CDR3 extends over 15 amino acids. Germline CDR1 and CDR2: MNHEY and SVGAGI. V lost 6 bases to trimming and J lost 1 base, with 13 bases between them. The CDR3 DNA reads as TGTGCCAGCAGATACCAGGGGAACAGCAATCAGCCCCAGCATTTT. It specifies CASRYQGNSNQPQHF.

V is TRBV2 and J is TRBJ2-7; 10 bases agree with TRBD1. The germline CDR1 and CDR2 sequences are SNHLY and FYNNEI. Trimming took 4 bases from V and 3 from J; bases not matched to a gene: 3. CDR3 size: 14 residues. The CDR3 spells CASSAWTGGYEQYF. In DNA form, the CDR3 reads TGTGCCAGCAGTGCGTGGACAGGGGGCTACGAGCAGTACTTC.

This clone was observed a handful of times. This chain joins TRBV7-9 and TRBJ2-7; TRBD1 matches at 11 bases. The CDR3 extends over 15 amino acids. V lost 5 bases, J lost 6 bases, and 9 bases stayed unmatched. Germline assignment: CDR1 SEHNR and CDR2 FQNEAQ (reference sequence). The DNA of the CDR3 is TGTGCCAGCAGCCCAGGACAGGGGGCGCTTTCCGAGCAGTACTTC. Its protein is CASSPGQGALSEQYF. The full variable domain, completed using reference TRBV7-9 and TRBJ2-7, is DTGVSQNPRHKITKRGQNVTFRCDPISEHNRLYWYRQTLGQGPEFLTYFQNEAQLEKSRLLSDRFSAERPKGSFSTLEIQRTEQGDSAMYLCASSPGQGALSEQYFGPGTRLTVT.

The chain is built from TRBV2 and TRBJ1-5; TRBD1 is a possible D gene (5 bases). With 5 bases removed from V and 2 bases from J, the gap between germline ends came to 13 bases. Germline assignment: CDR1 SNHLY and CDR2 FYNNEI. The CDR3 runs to 15 residues. The CDR3 region is CASSLGHLGNQPQHF. CDR3 nucleotide sequence: TGTGCCAGCAGTCTGGGGCATTTAGGCAATCAGCCCCAGCATTTT.

V usage is TRBV29-1 and J usage is TRBJ2-1; 11 nucleotides agree with TRBD1. V trimming: 6 bases; J trimming: 4 bases; junction bases outside the gene matches: 8. The CDR3 contains 15 residues. In germline, CDR1 is SQVTM, CDR2 ANQGSEA. This chain's CDR3 is CSVPKGQGVYNEQFF. The CDR3 bases are TGCAGCGTCCCTAAGGGACAGGGGGTTTACAATGAGCAGTTCTTC.

In regard to this clone: Other nucleotide sequences from this sample produce the same CDR3. The chain is built from TRBV19 and TRBJ2-5, with TRBD2 as a possible D gene (6 bases). Germline V gene sequence: CDR1 LNHDA, CDR2 SQIVND (reference sequence). Trimming left V 5 bases short and J 0 bases short, with 7 bases between. CDR3 length: 13 amino acids. The CDR3 nucleotides read TGTGCCAGTAGTGGGGGGTACCAAGAGACCCAGTACTTC. Protein: CASSGGYQETQYF.

This clone was found once. This chain connects TRBV5-4 to TRBJ1-3; tentative D call: TRBD1 (6 bases). The CDR3 is 16 residues long. V was shortened by 3 bases and J by 4 bases, with 17 bases between the two germline ends. The germline V gene has CDR1 SGHNT and CDR2 YYREEE (reference sequence). The CDR3 loop is CASSYQFGGLGNTIYF. The CDR3, as DNA: TGTGCCAGCAGCTACCAGTTCGGGGGGCTCGGAAACACCATATATTTT. Full variable domain (outside the CDR3, taken from reference TRBV5-4 and TRBJ1-3): ETGVTQSPTHLIKTRGQQVTLRCSSQSGHNTVSWYQQALGQGPQFIFQYYREEENGRGNFPPRFSGLQFPNYSSELNVNALELDDSALYLCASSYQFGGLGNTIYFGEGSWLTVV.

This clone was recorded a few times. J is TRBJ2-3 and V is TRBV3-1 (or the pseudogene TRBV3-2); D is ambiguous. Trimming removed 0 bases from V and 3 bases from J, with 7 bases in between. There are 14 residues in the CDR3. CDR1 is LGHDT, CDR2 YNNKEL, per germline (reference sequence). CDR3 in amino acids: CASSQDLTTDTQYF. For the CDR3, the DNA is TGTGCCAGCAGCCAAGATCTCACTACAGATACGCAGTATTTT.

The rearrangement uses TRBV5-1 and TRBJ2-2; the match to TRBD2 covers 8 bases. Germline assignment: CDR1 SGHRS and CDR2 YFSETQ. The CDR3 is 14 amino acids. The trim removed 0 bases at V and 5 bases at J, leaving 0 bases unmatched. The CDR3 here is CASSLASGTGELFF. The CDR3 DNA reads as TGCGCCAGCAGCTTGGCTAGCGGGACCGGGGAGCTGTTTTTT. Based on the CDR3 plus reference TRBV5-1 and TRBJ2-2, the full variable domain is KAGVTQTPRYLIKTRGQQVTLSCSPISGHRSVSWYQQTPGQGLQFLFEYFSETQRNKGNFPGRFSGRQFSNSRSEMNVSTLELGDSALYLCASSLASGTGELFFGEGSRLTVL.

This chain links TRBV5-4 with TRBJ2-7; 13 bases line up with TRBD2. CDR3 length equals 15 residues. With 4 bases clipped from V and 3 bases from J, the junction kept 4 bases outside the gene matches. Germline CDR1 and CDR2: SGHNT and YYREEE (reference sequence). CDR3 DNA sequence: TGTGCCAGCAGCCGGACTAGCGGGAGTATCTACGAGCAGTACTTC. Encoded protein: CASSRTSGSIYEQYF.

This clone came up a few times. The V gene is TRBV18, the J gene TRBJ1-5, with 7 bases identical to TRBD1. The germline V gene has CDR1 KGHSH and CDR2 LQKENI. V lost 4 bases to trimming and J lost 5 bases; unmatched junction nucleotides: 2. This CDR3 region has 13 residues. This CDR3 is CASSLDRDQPQHF. DNA of the CDR3: TGTGCCAGCTCACTTGACAGGGATCAGCCCCAGCATTTT. The full variable domain, with the rest looked up from reference TRBV18 and TRBJ1-5, is NAGVMQNPRHLVRRRGQEARLRCSPMKGHSHVYWYRQLPEEGLKFMVYLQKENIIDESGMPKERFSAEFPKEGPSILRIQQVVRGDSAAYFCASSLDRDQPQHFGDGTRLSIL.

The chain combines TRBV30 with TRBJ1-5; 8 positions match TRBD1. The CDR3 runs 14 residues. The ends lost 2 bases at V and 9 bases at J; junction bases unmatched: 9. Looked up from germline, CDR1 is GTSNPN and CDR2 is SVGIG (reference sequence). The CDR3 region has the DNA TGTGCCTGGAGTAAAACAGGGGGGAGTGGGCCCCAGCATTTT. Translating it yields CAWSKTGGSGPQHF. The full variable domain, rest sourced from reference TRBV30 and TRBJ1-5, is SQTIHQWPATLVQPVGSPLSLECTVEGTSNPNLYWYRQAAGRGLQLLFYSVGIGQISSEVPQNLSASRPQDRQFILSSKKLLLSDSGFYLCAWSKTGGSGPQHFGDGTRLSIL.

The rearrangement uses TRBV5-1 and TRBJ2-2; D is unclear. The length of the CDR3 is 13 residues. Germline CDR1 and CDR2: SGHRS and YFSETQ. Between the trimmed V and J ends, which lost 2 bases and 8 bases, there was a span of 10 bases. CDR3 in amino acids: CASSLVPEGELFF. Here the CDR3 DNA reads TGCGCCAGCAGCTTAGTCCCCGAGGGGGAGCTGTTTTTT.

This chain links TRBV7-9 with TRBJ2-1, with D perhaps matching TRBD2 (5 bases). The germline gives CDR1 SEHNR, CDR2 FQNEAQ (reference sequence). V lost 1 base and J 3 bases, leaving 7 bases between the germline ends. The CDR3 is made up of 14 amino acids. CDR3 protein: CASSLVGVYNEQFF. The DNA of the CDR3 is TGTGCCAGCAGCTTAGTGGGAGTCTACAATGAGCAGTTCTTC.

This sequence joins TRBV19 and TRBJ1-1; 9 nucleotides agree with TRBD1. This CDR3 has 13 residues. From germline, CDR1 is LNHDA and CDR2 SQIVND (reference sequence). The ends lost 3 bases at V and 10 bases at J; junction bases unmatched: 6. CDR3 in amino acids: CASSIAGQGLAFF. CDR3 DNA: TGTGCCAGTAGTATCGCGGGACAGGGATTAGCTTTCTTT.

This sequence joins TRBV7-2 and TRBJ2-5; tentatively, D is TRBD2 (5 bases). CDR1 SGHTA and CDR2 FQGNSA come from the germline V gene. The CDR3 length is 13 residues. V dropped 6 bases and J dropped 6 bases, with 14 bases sitting between them. CDR3 sequence reads: CASSLASSQTQYF. The CDR3 DNA is TGTGCCAGCAGTCTAGCATCTAGCCAGACCCAGTACTTC.

The chain recombines TRBV11-2 with TRBJ2-7; 9 positions match TRBD2. The junction had 5 bases not matched to a gene; V was cut back by 5 bases and J by 0 bases. The length of the CDR3 is 15 residues. CDR1 and CDR2 (germline): SGHAT, FQNNGV. CDR3 sequence (DNA): TGTGCCAGCAGCGGACTAGCGAGGGGCTCCTACGAGCAGTACTTC. It codes for CASSGLARGSYEQYF.

The chain carries TRBV14 and TRBJ2-7, with 8 bases identical to TRBD1. CDR1 is SGHDN, CDR2 FVKESK, per germline. The length of the CDR3 is 16 residues. Unmatched junction bases numbered 8, after V lost 1 base and J lost 3 bases. The CDR3 DNA sequence: TGTGCCAGCAGCCAAGGGACAGGGAAATGGGTCTACGAGCAGTACTTC. It specifies CASSQGTGKWVYEQYF.